This T cell receptor (beta chain) was recovered during a study of response to subunit inactivated influenza vaccine (dated by TCRdb to about 2018). A note on the overall study: Deep quantitative profiling of the T cell receptor repertoire was used in the study to follow responses to a trivalent subunit inactivated influenza vaccine. Overall study results and their limits: The authors proposed that each seasonal influenza vaccination may bring in only a limited number of new T cells.

Libraries were constructed by RT-PCR. The run used an Illumina HiSeq 2500. Through fastp at Q25 and MiXCR, TCRdb rebuilt clones from the public reads, retaining in-frame beta chains. Every distinct CDR3 protein forms one entry, paired with its most common genes and DNA. Recorded for this sample are roughly 500,000 distinct CDR3 sequences; about 25% of them occurred a single time. Around 1.8% of the sample is held by the ten biggest clonotypes. Trimming costs V 4 bases and J 3 bases, and their ends lie 9 bases apart. The germline V gene (reference sequence) sets CDR1 to SEHNR and CDR2 to FQNEAQ. CDR3 length: 14 amino acids, cysteine to phenylalanine. Only the CDR3 portion is preserved as DNA: 42 bases, with reading frame beginning at the first base. As for this clonotype: The target of this receptor is not known. Within one base of it there is no much larger clone, and no base qualities were kept.

Rearrangement joined TRBV7-9 to TRBJ2-2; the D gene assignment is ambiguous. Specimen: CD4+ T cells sorted from PBMCs, collected more than 4 days after vaccination. The TCR was taken from a man aged 45-60 years who received an inactivated influenza vaccine. Donor details come from another sample of the same person, matched by shared clones. The CDR3 is CASSSMDYTGELFF. The DNA reads TGTGCCAGCAGCTCGATGGATTACACCGGGGAGCTGTTTTTT.